This entry lists 10 T cell receptor beta chains sequenced from one sample in a study of beta chain features in type 1 diabetes. Reverse transcription of all isolated RNA meant that expressed TCRB transcripts were sequenced. Sequencing was performed with immunoSEQ multiplex PCR; in TCRdb, only in-frame clones are kept and a portion is missing. The sample lists 860,000 or so clones, roughly a sixth occurring once. Sequenced: naive CD4+ T cells from blood. These receptors were taken from a woman under 30 in good health.

In DNA form, the CDR3 reads TGTGCCAGCAGGAGGGGAAAGGGCAATCAGCCCCAGCATTTT. Translating gives CASRRGKGNQPQHF. The chain employs TRBV6-1 and TRBJ1-5; weak D call: TRBD1 (5 bases). Germline CDR1 is MNHNS and CDR2 is SASEGT. V shed 6 bases and J shed 2 bases, with 11 bases lying between them. The CDR3 totals 14 residues.

The rearrangement uses TRBV4-3 and TRBJ2-1, with TRBD2 matching 14 bases. V dropped 4 bases and J dropped 4; count of bases not matched to a gene: 6. Germline V CDR1 and CDR2: LGHNA, YSLEER. The CDR3 totals 17 residues. CDR3 nucleotides: TGCGCCAGCAGCCTCGGGACTAGCGGGAGCATATACAATGAGCAGTTCTTC. It translates to CASSLGTSGSIYNEQFF.

The sample holds a few counts of this clone. The rearrangement links TRBV4-3 to TRBJ2-7; D gene unclear. CDR1 and CDR2 from the germline V gene are LGHNA and YSLEER. V was pared by 4 bases and J by 5 bases, with 12 bases between. The CDR3 spans 13 residues. The CDR3 here is CASSPSVGHEQYF. The CDR3, as DNA: TGCGCCAGCAGCCCAAGTGTAGGCCACGAGCAGTACTTC.

CDR3 region: CASSLQGGNYGYTF. As DNA, the CDR3 is TGCGCCAGCAGTCTACAGGGGGGTAACTATGGCTACACCTTC. The chain has TRBV10-2 and TRBJ1-2; 8 positions match TRBD1. The CDR3 runs 14 residues. Germline CDR1 reads WSHSY; CDR2 reads SAAADI. The V and J ends lost 5 bases and 1 base, in that order; junction bases with no gene match: 3.

The rearrangement uses TRBV6-5 and TRBJ2-1, with TRBD1 matching over 11 bases. CDR1 is MNHEY, CDR2 SVGAGI, per germline. J lost 6 bases, V lost 1 base, and 5 bases had no gene match. The CDR3 runs 16 residues. The DNA for the CDR3 is TGTGCCAGCAGTTACTATAGGACAGGGGGCTTCAATGAGCAGTTCTTC. Translation gives CASSYYRTGGFNEQFF.

V and J are TRBV5-1 and TRBJ2-1; tentative D call: TRBD2 (6 bases). The V end lost 0 bases, the J end lost 4 bases, and 14 bases lay between the germline ends. This CDR3 has 16 residues. Germline V gene lookup returns CDR1 SGHRS and CDR2 YFSETQ. Here the CDR3 reads CASSLVPGLTYNEQFF. For the CDR3, the DNA is TGCGCCAGCAGCTTGGTTCCGGGACTGACATACAATGAGCAGTTCTTC.

A few counts support this clone. V usage is TRBV20-1 and J usage is TRBJ2-1, with TRBD2 as a possible D gene (5 bases). The CDR3 has 10 amino acids. V was shortened by 5 bases and J by 8 bases, with 7 bases between the two germline ends. The germline CDR1 and CDR2 sequences are DFQATT and SNEGSKA (reference sequence). This chain's CDR3 is CSAGSYEQFF. The CDR3 nucleotides are TGCAGTGCTGGGAGTTATGAGCAGTTCTTC.

This clone was picked up a small number of times. The V call is TRBV19, the J call TRBJ2-7, with a weak D call TRBD2 (5 bases). The CDR3 extends over 15 amino acids. Trimming removed 6 bases at V and 1 base at J, with 16 bases between. Germline CDR1 LNHDA, CDR2 SQIVND (reference sequence). The CDR3 DNA follows: TGTGCCAGTAGCGAAACATCGAGGGTGTCCTACGAGCAGTACTTC. Protein: CASSETSRVSYEQYF.

This clone was counted between two and nine times. The CDR3 region is CAWSSRVGNQPQHF. In nucleotides, the CDR3 is TGTGCCTGGAGTTCTAGGGTGGGCAATCAGCCCCAGCATTTT. V is TRBV30 and J is TRBJ1-5, with no clear D. The CDR3 runs to 14 residues. Between the trimmed V and J ends, which lost 2 bases and 2 bases, there was a span of 10 bases. Looked up from germline, CDR1 is GTSNPN and CDR2 is SVGIG (reference sequence).

The chain is built from TRBV5-4 and TRBJ2-7; a possible D gene is TRBD2 (5 bases). V shed 2 bases and J shed 0 bases, with 9 bases lying between them. Germline lookup yields CDR1 SGHNT and CDR2 YYREEE (reference sequence). The CDR3 consists of 14 residues. The CDR3 is CASSFLEDSYEQYF. The CDR3 DNA is TGTGCCAGCAGCTTCCTGGAGGACTCCTACGAGCAGTACTTC. Full variable domain (missing parts from reference TRBV5-4 and TRBJ2-7): ETGVTQSPTHLIKTRGQQVTLRCSSQSGHNTVSWYQQALGQGPQFIFQYYREEENGRGNFPPRFSGLQFPNYSSELNVNALELDDSALYLCASSFLEDSYEQYFGPGTRLTVT.